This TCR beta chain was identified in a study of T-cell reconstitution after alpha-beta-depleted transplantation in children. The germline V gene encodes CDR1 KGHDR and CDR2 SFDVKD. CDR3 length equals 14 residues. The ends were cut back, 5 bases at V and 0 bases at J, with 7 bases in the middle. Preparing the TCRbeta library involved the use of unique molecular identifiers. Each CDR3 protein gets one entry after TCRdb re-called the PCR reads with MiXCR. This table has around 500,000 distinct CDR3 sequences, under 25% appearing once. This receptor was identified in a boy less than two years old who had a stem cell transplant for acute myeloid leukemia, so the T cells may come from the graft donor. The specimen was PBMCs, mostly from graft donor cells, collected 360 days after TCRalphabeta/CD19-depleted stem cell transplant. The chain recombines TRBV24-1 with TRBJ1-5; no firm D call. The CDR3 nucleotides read TGTGCCACCAGTGTAGGTTATAGCAATCAGCCCCAGCATTTT. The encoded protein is CATSVGYSNQPQHF.